This record looks at one TCR beta chain sequence and its context. The antigen is not known. This sample was taken from a study of yellow fever vaccine responses in identical twins. This CDR3 is built from 13 residues. The germline CDR1 and CDR2 sequences are LGHNA and YSLEER. V was shortened by 3 bases and J by 2 bases, with 6 bases between the two germline ends. Study results and limitations: The T cell response to vaccination in identical twins was reportedly partly convergent and partly personalized.

Each CDR3 protein is one row after TCRdb ran MiXCR on the RT-PCR reads. The sample lists around 33,000 distinct CDR3 sequences; 50% to 75% were seen once. Sequencing used T cells from blood (PBMCs), unsorted or a sorted subset (not recorded which), obtained before or after yellow fever vaccination (not recorded which). V gene TRBV4-3 combines with J gene TRBJ2-3; D unclear. The receptor's source is a woman between 18 and 29 years old who received the yellow fever vaccine. The CDR3 loop is CASSHPSTDTQYF. The CDR3 DNA reads as TGCGCCAGCAGCCATCCATCCACAGATACGCAGTATTTT.